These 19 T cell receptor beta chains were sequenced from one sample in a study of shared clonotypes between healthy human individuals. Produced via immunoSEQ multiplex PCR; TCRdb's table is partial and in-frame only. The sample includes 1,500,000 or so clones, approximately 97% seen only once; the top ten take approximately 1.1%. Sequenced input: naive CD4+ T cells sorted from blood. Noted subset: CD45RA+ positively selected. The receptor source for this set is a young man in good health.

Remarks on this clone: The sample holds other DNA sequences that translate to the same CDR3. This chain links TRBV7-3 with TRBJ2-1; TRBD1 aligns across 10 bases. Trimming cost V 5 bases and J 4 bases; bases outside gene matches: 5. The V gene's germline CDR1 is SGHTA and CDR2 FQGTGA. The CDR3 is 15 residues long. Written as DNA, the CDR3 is TGTGCCAGCAGCCCGACAGGGGGCGCGTACAATGAGCAGTTCTTC. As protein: CASSPTGGAYNEQFF.

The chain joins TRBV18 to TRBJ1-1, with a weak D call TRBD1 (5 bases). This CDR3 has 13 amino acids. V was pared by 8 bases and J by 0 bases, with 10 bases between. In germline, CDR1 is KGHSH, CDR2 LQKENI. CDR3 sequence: CASARVLNTEAFF. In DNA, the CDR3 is TGTGCCAGCGCCAGGGTTCTGAACACTGAAGCTTTCTTT.

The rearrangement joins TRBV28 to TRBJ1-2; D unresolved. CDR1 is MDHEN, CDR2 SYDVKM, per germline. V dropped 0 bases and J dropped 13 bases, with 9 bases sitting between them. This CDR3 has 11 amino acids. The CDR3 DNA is TGTGCCAGCAGTTTATGGCCGACAACCACCTTC. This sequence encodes CASSLWPTTTF.

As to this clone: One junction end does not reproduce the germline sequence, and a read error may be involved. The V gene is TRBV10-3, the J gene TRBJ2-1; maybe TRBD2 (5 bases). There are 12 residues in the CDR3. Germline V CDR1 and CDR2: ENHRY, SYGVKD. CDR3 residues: CATSHTRNEQFF. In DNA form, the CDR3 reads TGTGCCACCAGTCACACTAGAAATGAGCAGTTCTTC.

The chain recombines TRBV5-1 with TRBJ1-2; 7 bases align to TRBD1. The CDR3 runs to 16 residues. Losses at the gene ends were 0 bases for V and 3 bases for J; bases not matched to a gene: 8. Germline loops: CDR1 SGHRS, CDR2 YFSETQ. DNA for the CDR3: TGCGCCAGCAGCTTGGCCGGGACAGCCCAGGACTATGGCTACACCTTC. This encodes CASSLAGTAQDYGYTF. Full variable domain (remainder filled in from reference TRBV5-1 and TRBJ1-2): KAGVTQTPRYLIKTRGQQVTLSCSPISGHRSVSWYQQTPGQGLQFLFEYFSETQRNKGNFPGRFSGRQFSNSRSEMNVSTLELGDSALYLCASSLAGTAQDYGYTFGSGTRLTVV.

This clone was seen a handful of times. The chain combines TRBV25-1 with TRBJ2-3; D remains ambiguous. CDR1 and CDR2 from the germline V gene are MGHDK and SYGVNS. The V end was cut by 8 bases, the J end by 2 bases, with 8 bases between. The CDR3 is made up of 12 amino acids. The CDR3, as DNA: TGTGCCAGCGGGTTGTACACAGATACGCAGTATTTT. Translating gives CASGLYTDTQYF.

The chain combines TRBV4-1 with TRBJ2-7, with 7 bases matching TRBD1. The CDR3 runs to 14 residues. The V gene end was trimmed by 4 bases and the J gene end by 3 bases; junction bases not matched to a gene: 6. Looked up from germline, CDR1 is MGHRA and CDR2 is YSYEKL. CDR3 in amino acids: CASSREGQNYEQYF. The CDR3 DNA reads TGCGCCAGCAGCCGAGAGGGACAGAACTACGAGCAGTACTTC.

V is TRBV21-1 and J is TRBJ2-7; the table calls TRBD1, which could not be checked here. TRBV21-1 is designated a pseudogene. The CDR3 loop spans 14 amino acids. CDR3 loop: CASSKGQGSYEQYF. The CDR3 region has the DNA TGTGCCAGCAGCAAAGGACAGGGCTCCTACGAGCAGTACTTC.

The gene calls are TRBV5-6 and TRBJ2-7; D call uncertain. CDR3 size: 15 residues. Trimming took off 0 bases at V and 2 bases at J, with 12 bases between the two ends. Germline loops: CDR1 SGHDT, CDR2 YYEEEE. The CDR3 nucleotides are TGTGCCAGCAGCTTGGTTAAGGTCCCGGCCTACGAGCAGTACTTC. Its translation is CASSLVKVPAYEQYF.

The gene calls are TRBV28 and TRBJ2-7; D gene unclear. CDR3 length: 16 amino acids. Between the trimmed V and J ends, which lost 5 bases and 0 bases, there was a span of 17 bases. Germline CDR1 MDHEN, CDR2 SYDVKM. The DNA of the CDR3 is TGTGCCAGCAGTCCCCAGTTTGGTAAGAGCTCCTACGAGCAGTACTTC. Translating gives CASSPQFGKSSYEQYF.

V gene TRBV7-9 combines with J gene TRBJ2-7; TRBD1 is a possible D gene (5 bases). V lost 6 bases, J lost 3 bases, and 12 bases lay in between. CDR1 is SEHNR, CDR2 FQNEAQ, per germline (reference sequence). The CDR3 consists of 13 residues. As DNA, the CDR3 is TGTGCCAGCAGTCAGGTCGACAGCTACGAGCAGTACTTC. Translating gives CASSQVDSYEQYF.

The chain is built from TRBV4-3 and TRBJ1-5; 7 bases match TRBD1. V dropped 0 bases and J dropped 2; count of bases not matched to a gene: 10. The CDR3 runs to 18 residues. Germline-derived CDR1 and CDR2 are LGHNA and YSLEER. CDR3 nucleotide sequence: TGCGCCAGCAGCCAAGACCGATTCTCCGGGACAGGCAATCAGCCCCAGCATTTT. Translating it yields CASSQDRFSGTGNQPQHF.

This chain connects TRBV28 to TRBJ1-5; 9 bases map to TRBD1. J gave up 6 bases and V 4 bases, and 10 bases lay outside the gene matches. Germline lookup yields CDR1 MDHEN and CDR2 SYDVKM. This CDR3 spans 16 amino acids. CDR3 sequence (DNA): TGTGCCAGCAGTTCTTACAGGGGGCTGTTAAGTCAGCCCCAGCATTTT. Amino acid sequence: CASSSYRGLLSQPQHF. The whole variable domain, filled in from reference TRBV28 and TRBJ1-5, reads DVKVTQSSRYLVKRTGEKVFLECVQDMDHENMFWYRQDPGLGLRLIYFSYDVKMKEKGDIPEGYSVSREKKERFSLILESASTNQTSMYLCASSSYRGLLSQPQHFGDGTRLSIL.

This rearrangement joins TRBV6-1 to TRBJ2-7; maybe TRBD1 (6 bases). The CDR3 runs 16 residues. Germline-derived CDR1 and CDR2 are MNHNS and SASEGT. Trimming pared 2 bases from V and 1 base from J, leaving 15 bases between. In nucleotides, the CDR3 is TGTGCCAGCAGTGAATATCTGGCACAGGGTTCCTACGAGCAGTACTTC. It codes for CASSEYLAQGSYEQYF.

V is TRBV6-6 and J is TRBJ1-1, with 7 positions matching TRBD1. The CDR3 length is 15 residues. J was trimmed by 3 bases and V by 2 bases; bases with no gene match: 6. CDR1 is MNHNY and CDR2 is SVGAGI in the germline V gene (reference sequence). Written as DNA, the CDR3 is TGTGCCAGCAGTTACGCCGGACAGGTCTACACTGAAGCTTTCTTT. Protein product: CASSYAGQVYTEAFF.

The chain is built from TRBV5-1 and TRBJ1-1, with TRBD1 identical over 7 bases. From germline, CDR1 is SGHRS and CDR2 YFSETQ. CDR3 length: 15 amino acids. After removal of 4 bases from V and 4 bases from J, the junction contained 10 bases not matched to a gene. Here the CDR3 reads CASSDLTGTTTEAFF. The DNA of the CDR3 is TGCGCCAGCAGCGATTTGACAGGGACGACCACTGAAGCTTTCTTT.

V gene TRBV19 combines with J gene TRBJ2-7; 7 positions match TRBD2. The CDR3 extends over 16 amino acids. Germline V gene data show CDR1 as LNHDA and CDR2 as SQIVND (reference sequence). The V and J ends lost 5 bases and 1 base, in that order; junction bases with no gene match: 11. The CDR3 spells CASSSPGTTSSYEQYF. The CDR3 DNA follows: TGTGCCAGTAGTTCGCCCGGGACTACCTCTTCCTACGAGCAGTACTTC.

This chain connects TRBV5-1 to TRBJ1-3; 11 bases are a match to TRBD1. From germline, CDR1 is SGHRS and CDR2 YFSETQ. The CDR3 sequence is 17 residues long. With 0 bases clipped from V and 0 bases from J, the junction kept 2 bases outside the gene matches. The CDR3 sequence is CASSLAGTGGSGNTIYF. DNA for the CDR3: TGCGCCAGCAGCTTGGCGGGGACAGGGGGCTCTGGAAACACCATATATTTT.

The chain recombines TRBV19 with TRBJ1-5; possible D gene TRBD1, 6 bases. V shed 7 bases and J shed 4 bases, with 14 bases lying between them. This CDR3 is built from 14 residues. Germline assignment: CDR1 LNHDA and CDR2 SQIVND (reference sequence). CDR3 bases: TGTGCCAGTAACCTCCTAGGGGGGAATCAGCCCCAGCATTTT. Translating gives CASNLLGGNQPQHF. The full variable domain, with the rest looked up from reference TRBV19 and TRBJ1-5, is DGGITQSPKYLFRKEGQNVTLSCEQNLNHDAMYWYRQDPGQGLRLIYYSQIVNDFQKGDIAEGYSVSREKKESFPLTVTSAQKNPTAFYLCASNLLGGNQPQHFGDGTRLSIL.